The 27 T cell receptor beta chains below were found in one sample sequenced in a study of identical twins. TCRdb processed the 5' RACE reads anew with MiXCR; each CDR3 protein has one entry. This sample yields 500,000 to 650,000 distinct CDR3 sequences, of which around 24% are seen a single time; 0.48% belongs to the top ten. Separately, the same data were catalogued under a study of yellow fever vaccine responses in identical twins.

The source material was CD4+ T cells sorted from blood. The receptors stem from a woman aged 18 to 35 in good health.

In this sample, this clonotype turned up a few times. The rearrangement uses TRBV7-2 and TRBJ2-1, with 8 bases that match TRBD2. After removal of 11 bases from V and 8 bases from J, the junction contained 11 bases not matched to a gene. Germline assignment: CDR1 SGHTA and CDR2 FQGNSA. The CDR3 contains 13 residues. The CDR3 here is CAARGSGSYEQFF. CDR3 bases: TGTGCCGCACGGGGGAGCGGGAGTTATGAGCAGTTCTTC.

This clonotype was counted between two and nine times. V usage is TRBV12-3 or TRBV12-4 and J usage is TRBJ2-7; D remains unclear. Trimming stripped 7 bases from V and 0 bases from J, with 13 bases between. The CDR3 is made up of 14 amino acids. The CDR3 DNA is TGTGCCAGCACCCTGGGAAGCAACTCCTACGAGCAGTACTTC. This codes for CASTLGSNSYEQYF.

The J gene is TRBJ2-1, the V gene TRBV6-2 or TRBV6-3; D may be TRBD2 (6 bases). V lost 8 bases and J lost 5, with 16 bases in between. Germline assignment: CDR1 MNHEY and CDR2 SVGEGT. The CDR3 totals 14 residues. The chain's CDR3 is CASSFRRADNEQFF. The CDR3 DNA reads as TGTGCCAGCTCCTTCAGGAGGGCCGACAATGAGCAGTTCTTC.

The rearrangement links TRBV29-1 to TRBJ1-2; possibly TRBD1 for D (5 bases). The CDR3 sequence is 11 residues long. Germline loops: CDR1 SQVTM, CDR2 ANQGSEA. Trimming pared 6 bases from V and 4 bases from J, leaving 9 bases between. Here the CDR3 DNA reads TGCAGCGTGACAGAGTTCTATGGCTACACCTTC. It yields the protein CSVTEFYGYTF.

The V and J genes are TRBV3-1 and TRBJ2-3; a possible D gene is TRBD1 (6 bases). V shed 2 bases and J shed 0 bases, with 12 bases lying between them. The CDR3 extends over 16 amino acids. Germline CDR1 and CDR2: LGHDT and YNNKEL (reference sequence). CDR3 amino acids: CASSQLGQTSTDTQYF. The CDR3 region has the DNA TGTGCCAGCAGCCAACTCGGACAGACTAGCACAGATACGCAGTATTTT.

This clonotype was seen a few times. The chain employs TRBV5-4 and TRBJ2-1; TRBD2 aligns across 7 bases. Per the germline V gene, CDR1 is SGHNT and CDR2 is YYREEE (reference sequence). V was pared by 0 bases and J by 3 bases, with 6 bases of the junction left unmatched. The CDR3 contains 16 residues. The CDR3 bases are TGTGCCAGCAGCTTGGCAGGGAGGGGAATCTACAATGAGCAGTTCTTC. This sequence encodes CASSLAGRGIYNEQFF.

The rearrangement uses TRBV5-5 and TRBJ2-7, with TRBD1 identical over 9 bases. Germline lookup yields CDR1 SGHKS and CDR2 YYEKEE (reference sequence). This CDR3 has 13 residues. Trimming at V came to 3 bases and at J to 6 bases, leaving 4 bases not matched to a gene. CDR3 DNA: TGTGCCAGCAGCTCGACAGGGGGTCGCGAGCAGTACGTC. This codes for CASSSTGGREQYV.

This clonotype was observed a handful of times. The chain couples TRBV12-3 or TRBV12-4 to TRBJ1-2, with TRBD1 matching 7 bases. This CDR3 spans 15 amino acids. Trimming removed 4 bases from V and 4 bases from J; junction bases left unmatched: 9. The DNA of the CDR3 is TGTGCCAGCAGTTCAGCCGGGACAGTACCCTATGGCTACACCTTC. It codes for CASSSAGTVPYGYTF.

This clonotype was picked up a small number of times. The chain recombines TRBV29-1 with TRBJ2-7, with 13 bases lining up with TRBD2. The V gene's germline CDR1 is SQVTM and CDR2 ANQGSEA. The V segment lost 7 bases and the J segment 5 bases; nucleotides outside the gene matches: 5. The CDR3 has 13 amino acids. CDR3 in DNA: TGCAGCGCTGGACTAGCGGGAGACCACGAGCAGTACTTC. Translating it yields CSAGLAGDHEQYF.

This clonotype was counted only a few times. The chain has TRBV5-1 and TRBJ2-5; D uncertain. V shed 1 base and J shed 5 bases, with 15 bases lying between them. The CDR3 extends over 15 amino acids. Germline-derived CDR1 and CDR2 are SGHRS and YFSETQ. Here the CDR3 reads CASSLIPLDMETQYF. The CDR3 nucleotides read TGCGCCAGCAGCTTGATCCCCCTGGATATGGAGACCCAGTACTTC.

The chain couples TRBV18 to TRBJ2-1; 10 bases align to TRBD2. The ends lost 3 bases at V and 4 bases at J; junction bases unmatched: 12. CDR1 KGHSH and CDR2 LQKENI come from the germline V gene. The CDR3 is made up of 18 amino acids. The chain's CDR3 is CASSPQEISSGGYNEQFF. Written as DNA, the CDR3 is TGTGCCAGCTCACCCCAAGAGATCTCTAGCGGGGGTTACAATGAGCAGTTCTTC.

The chain uses TRBV18 and TRBJ2-7; D perhaps matches TRBD1 (6 bases). CDR3 length: 16 residues. The germline V gene encodes CDR1 KGHSH and CDR2 LQKENI. The V end lost 6 bases, the J end lost 2 bases, and 20 bases lay between the germline ends. The CDR3 is CASSPWETGRTYEQYF. The CDR3 DNA reads TGTGCCAGCTCGCCATGGGAAACAGGGCGAACCTACGAGCAGTACTTC.

The V gene is TRBV11-2, the J gene TRBJ2-7; perhaps TRBD1 as D (6 bases). Germline CDR1 SGHAT, CDR2 FQNNGV. The CDR3 extends over 13 amino acids. Trimming removed 5 bases at V and 3 bases at J, with 11 bases between. In DNA form, the CDR3 reads TGTGCCAGCAGCGTCGACAGGATCTACGAGCAGTACGTC. Translation gives CASSVDRIYEQYV.

This chain connects TRBV15 to TRBJ2-6, with 9 bases aligning to TRBD1. The CDR3 has 18 residues. The trim removed 0 bases at V and 1 base at J, leaving 4 bases unmatched. The germline gives CDR1 LNHNV, CDR2 YYDKDF (reference sequence). The CDR3 DNA reads TGTGCCACCAGCAGAGAAAGGACAGGGGAGTCTGGGGCCAACGTCCTGACTTTC. Translated, it gives CATSRERTGESGANVLTF.

This clonotype was picked up a small number of times. The gene calls are TRBV6-1 and TRBJ2-4, with 9 bases lining up with TRBD2. V lost 4 bases, J lost 0 bases, and 7 bases stayed unmatched. Germline CDR1 MNHNS, CDR2 SASEGT. The CDR3 is made up of 17 amino acids. This chain's CDR3 is CASSALAGTPAKNIQYF. CDR3 coding DNA: TGTGCCAGCAGTGCCCTAGCGGGGACTCCAGCCAAAAACATTCAGTACTTC.

This clonotype turned up a few times. V usage is TRBV24-1 and J usage is TRBJ2-1; possible D gene TRBD1, 5 bases. Germline assignment: CDR1 KGHDR and CDR2 SFDVKD. V lost 5 bases and J 7 bases, leaving 11 bases between the germline ends. This CDR3 has 13 amino acids. CDR3 in DNA: TGTGCCACCAGTGGCTCCACAGGAAATGAGCAGTTCTTC. Its protein is CATSGSTGNEQFF.

The CDR3: CASRSTRGMRGDRTDTQYF. For the CDR3, the DNA is TGTGCCAGCAGATCCACGCGGGGTATGCGCGGAGACCGCACAGATACGCAGTATTTT. The gene calls are TRBV2 and TRBJ2-3, with D maybe TRBD2 (6 bases). Looked up from germline, CDR1 is SNHLY and CDR2 is FYNNEI. CDR3 size: 19 residues. V lost 6 bases and J 1 base, leaving 26 bases between the germline ends.

This chain connects TRBV5-1 to TRBJ2-3; TRBD1 matches at 9 bases. Germline V gene sequence: CDR1 SGHRS, CDR2 YFSETQ. V lost 4 bases, J lost 4 bases, and 7 bases stayed unmatched. This CDR3 comprises 15 residues. CDR3 protein: CASSVTGGGADTQYF. CDR3 DNA sequence: TGCGCCAGCAGCGTCACAGGGGGCGGCGCAGATACGCAGTATTTT.

This chain links TRBV5-1 with TRBJ2-1; 9 bases are shared with TRBD2. Trimming took 4 bases from V and 5 from J; bases not matched to a gene: 16. Germline V gene data show CDR1 as SGHRS and CDR2 as YFSETQ. The CDR3 runs 18 residues. The CDR3 region is CASSNLAGASGTHNEQFF. CDR3 nucleotides: TGCGCCAGCAGCAATCTGGCCGGGGCTAGCGGGACCCACAATGAGCAGTTCTTC. Full variable domain (rest looked up from reference TRBV5-1 and TRBJ2-1): KAGVTQTPRYLIKTRGQQVTLSCSPISGHRSVSWYQQTPGQGLQFLFEYFSETQRNKGNFPGRFSGRQFSNSRSEMNVSTLELGDSALYLCASSNLAGASGTHNEQFFGPGTRLTVL.

This clonotype has just a few counts. V usage is TRBV3-1 and J usage is TRBJ1-6; D possibly corresponds to TRBD1 (6 bases). The germline V and J ends were trimmed by 2 bases and 11 bases, with 13 bases remaining between them. CDR3 length equals 14 residues. Germline V gene sequence: CDR1 LGHDT, CDR2 YNNKEL (reference sequence). DNA of the CDR3: TGTGCCAGCAGCCAACAGGGGAACGGGGCACCCCTCCACTTT. This gives the protein CASSQQGNGAPLHF.

The chain couples TRBV15 to TRBJ1-2, with D perhaps TRBD1 (5 bases). V was pared by 0 bases and J by 8 bases, with 10 bases between. Germline CDR1 LNHNV, CDR2 YYDKDF (reference sequence). CDR3 length: 13 residues. CDR3 loop: CATSRDLGGGYTF. As DNA, the CDR3 is TGTGCCACCAGCAGAGATCTCGGGGGAGGCTACACCTTC.

This clonotype was seen a few times. The rearrangement joins TRBV12-3 or TRBV12-4 to TRBJ2-2; 7 bases map to TRBD1. The length of the CDR3 is 13 residues. V gave up 6 bases and J gave up 6 bases; unmatched junction bases: 4. The CDR3 DNA follows: TGTGCCAGCAGACCGACAGGGTCCGGGGAGCTGTTTTTT. This encodes CASRPTGSGELFF.

V usage is TRBV20-1 and J usage is TRBJ2-1; 14 bases line up with TRBD2. V shed 8 bases, J shed 9 bases, and the junction held 12 bases outside the gene matches. Germline CDR1 and CDR2: DFQATT and SNEGSKA (reference sequence). The CDR3 extends over 15 amino acids. The CDR3 DNA reads TGCAGTACCACCCTAGGACTAGCGGGAGGTAGTGAGCAGTTCTTC. Encoded protein: CSTTLGLAGGSEQFF.

J is TRBJ2-5 and V is TRBV5-6; 11 nucleotides match TRBD2. V was pared by 1 base and J by 1 base, with 6 bases of the junction left unmatched. Per germline, CDR1 SGHDT and CDR2 YYEEEE. The CDR3 is 17 residues long. The CDR3 reads CASSLFGGLAAQETQYF. CDR3 DNA sequence: TGTGCCAGCAGCTTGTTTGGGGGACTAGCGGCCCAAGAGACCCAGTACTTC.

A few counts support this clonotype. The gene calls are TRBV6-1 and TRBJ1-5, with D possibly TRBD1 on 5 matching bases. This CDR3 has 14 residues. Germline V gene lookup returns CDR1 MNHNS and CDR2 SASEGT. V dropped 6 bases and J dropped 3 bases, with 12 bases sitting between them. CDR3 nucleotide sequence: TGTGCCAGCAGGGGGGAGGGTCCCAATCAGCCCCAGCATTTT. Its translation: CASRGEGPNQPQHF.

This clonotype was counted a few times. V and J are TRBV7-7 and TRBJ2-2; tentative D call: TRBD2 (6 bases). The CDR3 has 14 amino acids. Germline V CDR1 and CDR2: SSHAT, FNYEAQ (reference sequence). Between the trimmed V and J ends, which lost 4 bases and 8 bases, there was a span of 14 bases. Here the CDR3 reads CASSSTPGGGELFF. CDR3 in DNA: TGTGCCAGCAGCTCCACCCCCGGGGGAGGGGAGCTGTTTTTT. The variable domain in full, completed from reference TRBV7-7 and TRBJ2-2, reads GAGVSQSPRYKVTKRGQDVTLRCDPISSHATLYWYQQALGQGPEFLTYFNYEAQPDKSGLPSDRFSAERPEGSISTLTIQRTEQRDSAMYRCASSSTPGGGELFFGEGSRLTVL.

The chain employs TRBV7-8 and TRBJ2-2; D perhaps matches TRBD2 (7 bases). The V gene's germline CDR1 is SGHVS and CDR2 FQNEAQ. Trimming removed 5 bases at V and 5 bases at J, with 15 bases between. CDR3 size: 15 residues. CDR3 DNA: TGTGCCAGCAGCCCCCGAGGGGGGGAGACCGGGGAGCTGTTTTTT. Translation: CASSPRGGETGELFF. Looking up the rest from reference TRBV7-8 and TRBJ2-2 gives the full variable domain: GAGVSQSPRYKVAKRGQDVALRCDPISGHVSLFWYQQALGQGPEFLTYFQNEAQLDKSGLPSDRFFAERPEGSVSTLKIQRTQQEDSAVYLCASSPRGGETGELFFGEGSRLTVL.